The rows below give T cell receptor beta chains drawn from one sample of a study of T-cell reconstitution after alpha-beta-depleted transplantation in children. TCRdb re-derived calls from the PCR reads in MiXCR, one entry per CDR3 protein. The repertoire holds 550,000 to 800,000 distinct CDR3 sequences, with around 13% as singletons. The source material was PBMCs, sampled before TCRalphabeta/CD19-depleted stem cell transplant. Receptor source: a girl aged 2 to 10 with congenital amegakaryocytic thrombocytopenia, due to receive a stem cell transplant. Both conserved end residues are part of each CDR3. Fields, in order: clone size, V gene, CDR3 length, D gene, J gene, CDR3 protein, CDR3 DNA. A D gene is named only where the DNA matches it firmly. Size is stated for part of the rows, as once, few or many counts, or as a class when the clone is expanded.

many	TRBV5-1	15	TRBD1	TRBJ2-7	CASSLATGAMNEQYF	TGCGCCAGCAGCTTGGCGACAGGGGCAATGAACGAGCAGTACTTC
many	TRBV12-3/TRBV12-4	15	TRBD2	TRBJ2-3	CASSFLAGTADTQYF	TGTGCCAGCAGTTTTCTAGCGGGGACGGCAGATACGCAGTATTTT
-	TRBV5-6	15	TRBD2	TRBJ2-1	CASSFSSGRFHEQFF	TGTGCCAGCAGCTTCTCTAGCGGGAGGTTCCATGAGCAGTTCTTC
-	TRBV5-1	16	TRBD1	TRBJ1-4	CASSRTGEGGNEKLFF	TGCGCCAGCAGCCGGACAGGGGAGGGAGGCAATGAAAAACTGTTTTTT
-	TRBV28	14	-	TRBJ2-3	CASSAPTTPDTQYF	TGTGCCAGCAGTGCGCCGACTACCCCAGATACGCAGTATTTT
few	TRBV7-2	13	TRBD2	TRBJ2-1	CASSHGLVDEQFF	TGTGCCAGCAGCCACGGACTAGTCGATGAGCAGTTCTTC
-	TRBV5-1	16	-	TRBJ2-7	CASSWYKGLGDYEQYF	TGCGCCAGCAGCTGGTACAAAGGTCTTGGGGACTACGAGCAGTACTTC
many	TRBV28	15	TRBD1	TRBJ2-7	CASSPGTAKTYEQYF	TGTGCCAGCAGTCCCGGGACAGCCAAAACCTACGAGCAGTACTTC
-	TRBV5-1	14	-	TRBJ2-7	CASSPPGTDYEQYF	TGCGCCAGCAGCCCCCCTGGGACCGACTACGAGCAGTACTTC
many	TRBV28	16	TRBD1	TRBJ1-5	CASSVHKGQDNQPQHF	TGTGCCAGCAGTGTTCACAAGGGACAGGACAATCAGCCCCAGCATTTT
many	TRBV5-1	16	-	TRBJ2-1	CASADARPSLYNEQFF	TGCGCCAGCGCTGACGCCAGGCCATCCCTCTACAATGAGCAGTTCTTC
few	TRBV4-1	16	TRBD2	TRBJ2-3	CASSLERGLNTDTQYF	TGCGCCAGCAGCCTTGAGCGGGGTCTAAACACAGATACGCAGTATTTT
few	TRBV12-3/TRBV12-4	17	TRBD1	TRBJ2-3	CASSPIIGQGSTDTQYF	TGTGCCAGCAGTCCGATTATTGGACAGGGAAGCACAGATACGCAGTATTTT
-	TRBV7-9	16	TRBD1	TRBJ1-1	CASSASAGGGYTEAFF	TGTGCCAGCAGCGCGTCGGCAGGGGGTGGTTACACTGAAGCTTTCTTT
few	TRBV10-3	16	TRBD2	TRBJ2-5	CATCSGTSGKEETQYF	TGTGCCACGTGCTCGGGAACTAGCGGGAAAGAAGAGACCCAGTACTTC
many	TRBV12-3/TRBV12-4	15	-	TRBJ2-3	CASSFRGGSTDTQYF	TGTGCCAGCAGTTTTCGGGGCGGGAGCACAGATACGCAGTATTTT
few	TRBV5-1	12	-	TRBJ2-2	CASSHTKGELFF	TGCGCCAGCAGCCACACGAAGGGGGAGCTGTTTTTT
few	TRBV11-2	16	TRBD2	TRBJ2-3	CASTPEQAGVTDTQYF	TGTGCCAGCACCCCTGAACAAGCGGGAGTCACAGATACGCAGTATTTT
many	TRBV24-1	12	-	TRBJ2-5	CATSDQKETQYF	TGTGCCACCAGTGATCAGAAGGAGACCCAGTACTTC
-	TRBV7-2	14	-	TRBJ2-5	CASSRAGHQETQYF	TGTGCCAGCAGCAGGGCGGGTCACCAAGAGACCCAGTACTTC
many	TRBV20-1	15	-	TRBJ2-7	CSARLPGGPRREQYF	TGCAGTGCTAGACTACCAGGGGGGCCAAGGCGCGAGCAGTACTTC
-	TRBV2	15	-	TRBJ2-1	CASSGTESSYNEQFF	TGTGCCAGCAGTGGGACTGAGAGCTCCTACAATGAGCAGTTCTTC
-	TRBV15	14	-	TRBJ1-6	CATSRVGRMGTLHF	TGTGCCACCAGCAGAGTAGGGCGAATGGGGACCCTCCACTTT
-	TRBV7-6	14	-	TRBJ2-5	CASSQQSLMGTQYF	TGTGCCAGCAGCCAACAAAGTTTGATGGGGACCCAGTACTTC
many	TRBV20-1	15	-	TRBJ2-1	CSARRPAETYNEQFF	TGCAGTGCTAGGCGGCCAGCGGAAACCTACAATGAGCAGTTCTTC
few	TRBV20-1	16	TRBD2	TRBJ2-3	CSARDPLAGPTDTQYF	TGCAGTGCTAGAGACCCTCTAGCGGGTCCCACAGATACGCAGTATTTT
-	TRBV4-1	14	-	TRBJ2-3	CASSDTRSTDTQYF	TGCGCCAGCAGCGACACCAGGAGCACAGATACGCAGTATTTT
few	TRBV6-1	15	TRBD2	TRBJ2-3	CASSPSGSGADTQYF	TGTGCCAGCAGCCCTAGCGGGAGCGGGGCAGATACGCAGTATTTT
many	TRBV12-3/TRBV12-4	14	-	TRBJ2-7	CASSPPSRFHEQYF	TGTGCCAGCAGTCCACCCTCTAGATTCCACGAGCAGTACTTC
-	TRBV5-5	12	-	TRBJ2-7	CASSLDSREQYF	TGTGCCAGCAGCTTGGATTCAAGGGAGCAGTACTTC
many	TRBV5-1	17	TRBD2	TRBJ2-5	CASSLGGLAGVGETQYF	TGCGCCAGCAGCTTGGGAGGACTAGCGGGAGTAGGGGAGACCCAGTACTTC
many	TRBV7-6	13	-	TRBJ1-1	CASSLSMNTEAFF	TGTGCCAGCAGCTTGTCCATGAACACTGAAGCTTTCTTT
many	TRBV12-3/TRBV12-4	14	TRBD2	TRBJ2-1	CASSYLAGKIEQFF	TGTGCCAGCAGTTATTTAGCGGGGAAAATTGAGCAGTTCTTC
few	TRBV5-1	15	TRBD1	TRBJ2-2	CASRIGQGHTGELFF	TGCGCCAGCAGAATCGGACAGGGACACACCGGGGAGCTGTTTTTT
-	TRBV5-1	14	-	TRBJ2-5	CASSSWIWQETQYF	TGCGCCAGCAGCTCCTGGATCTGGCAAGAGACCCAGTACTTC
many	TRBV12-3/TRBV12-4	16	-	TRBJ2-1	CASRQSGTADYNEQFF	TGTGCCAGCAGGCAGTCCGGGACCGCGGACTACAATGAGCAGTTCTTC
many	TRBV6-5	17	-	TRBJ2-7	CASSSLRGGANSNEQYF	TGTGCCAGCAGTTCTCTTCGGGGCGGTGCAAACTCTAACGAGCAGTACTTC
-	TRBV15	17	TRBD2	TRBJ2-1	CATSREFLTSGYNEQFF	TGTGCCACCAGCAGAGAGTTTTTAACTAGCGGATACAATGAGCAGTTCTTC